The clone carrying this TCR beta chain showed up just once. The assay was immunoSEQ multiplex PCR, and TCRdb's table has in-frame clones only and misses some. The profile covers some 170,000 clones, with 86% appearing a single time and 2% to 3% taken by the ten largest. The germline gives CDR1 LNHDA, CDR2 SQIVND (reference sequence). Trimming cost V 7 bases and J 6 bases, with 7 bases left between them. The CDR3 sequence is 12 residues long. This sample stems from a study of cytomegalovirus exposure and HLA in healthy donors. V usage is TRBV19 and J usage is TRBJ1-6; D call uncertain. Material: PBMCs. This TCR was recovered from a man younger than 35 in good health and CMV-seropositive. CDR3 residues: CASNIGNSPLHF. The CDR3 DNA sequence: TGTGCCAGTAATATCGGTAATTCACCCCTCCACTTT.